What follows is one T cell receptor beta chain and its context. Relative to the germline gene, one junction end is altered; a read error may explain this. The CDR3 regions of TCR beta were amplified from RNA transcripts. HTBI primers were the set used in a first-round RT-PCR of the TCR CDR3. A single record per CDR3 protein comes from TCRdb applying MiXCR to the multiplex PCR reads. This table holds about 210,000 distinct CDR3 sequences, 17% found once. This CDR3 has 14 amino acids. Per germline, CDR1 SNHLY and CDR2 FYNNEI. The source of the sample is a study of T cells in Graves' hyperthyroidism and ophthalmopathy.

Input material: blood. The V call is TRBV2, the J call TRBJ2-7; 10 bases fit TRBD1. This clonotype was sampled from a man between 45 and 60 years old with Graves' hyperthyroidism. CDR3 nucleotide sequence: TGTGCCAGCAGAATGACAGGGGGCGCGTACGAGCGGTACTTC. Translation gives CASRMTGGAYERYF.